A single sample is the source of the 10 T cell receptor beta chains below, sequenced in a study of CD8+ T cells in alopecia areata. Reverse transcription of extracted RNA yielded cDNA, which provided the sequencing template. Measured with immunoSEQ multiplex PCR; TCRdb has only the in-frame clones, and not every one. The table has 100,000 to 150,000 clones, about 47% seen once. Sequencing used CD8+ T cells sorted from blood, obtained at week 0. These TCRs come from a human donor with alopecia areata.

The chain couples TRBV27 to TRBJ2-7, with a possible D match to TRBD1 (5 bases). Trimming took 7 bases from V and 1 from J, leaving 11 bases between them. This CDR3 is 13 amino acids long. Germline CDR1 and CDR2: MNHEY and SMNVEV (reference sequence). This CDR3 reads CASTSGASYEQYF. The CDR3 DNA follows: TGTGCCAGCACCAGTGGGGCTTCCTACGAGCAGTACTTC.

This clone was seen many times. This chain uses TRBV7-8 with TRBJ2-3; TRBD2 matches 9 bases. The length of the CDR3 is 15 residues. V lost 3 bases to trimming and J lost 2 bases; unmatched junction nucleotides: 3. Germline values: CDR1 SGHVS, CDR2 FQNEAQ. CDR3 nucleotide sequence: TGTGCCAGCAGCTTGCAGCGGGGGGCCACAGATACGCAGTATTTT. It yields the protein CASSLQRGATDTQYF.

V and J are TRBV13 and TRBJ2-3; no clear D. Trimming stripped 3 bases from V and 5 bases from J, with 3 bases between. The CDR3 sequence is 11 residues long. Germline CDR1 and CDR2: PRHDT and FYEKMQ (reference sequence). The CDR3 sequence: CASSLEDTQYF. The CDR3, as DNA: TGTGCCAGCAGCTTGGAAGATACGCAGTATTTT.

The rearrangement joins TRBV13 to TRBJ1-5, with 7 bases identical to TRBD1. The V segment lost 5 bases and the J segment 1 base; nucleotides outside the gene matches: 5. The germline V gene encodes CDR1 PRHDT and CDR2 FYEKMQ (reference sequence). The CDR3 extends over 15 amino acids. DNA of the CDR3: TGTGCCAGCAGCGTAAGGGGACAGAGCAATCAGCCCCAGCATTTT. This encodes CASSVRGQSNQPQHF.

Turning to this clone: This specimen includes other DNA sequences encoding the same CDR3. The genes are TRBV30 and TRBJ1-6; TRBD1 matches at 9 bases. The CDR3 has 14 amino acids. Losses at the gene ends were 1 base for V and 7 bases for J; bases not matched to a gene: 2. Germline values: CDR1 GTSNPN, CDR2 SVGIG (reference sequence). The CDR3 DNA reads TGTGCCTGGAGTGAAGGGACAGGGAATTCACCCCTCCACTTT. Translation: CAWSEGTGNSPLHF.

This clone was seen only a few times. The V gene is TRBV29-1, the J gene TRBJ2-5; tentative D call: TRBD2 (5 bases). Looked up from germline, CDR1 is SQVTM and CDR2 is ANQGSEA. V shed 3 bases and J shed 5 bases, with 16 bases lying between them. The length of the CDR3 is 14 residues. CDR3 DNA: TGCAGCGTTGATGAGGACTCCCTGATGGAGACCCAGTACTTC. It specifies CSVDEDSLMETQYF.

This sequence joins TRBV29-1 and TRBJ2-2, with D perhaps TRBD1 (5 bases). This CDR3 region has 14 residues. The germline CDR1 and CDR2 sequences are SQVTM and ANQGSEA. Trimming cost V 2 bases and J 5 bases, with 12 bases left between them. CDR3 sequence (DNA): TGCAGCGTTGAACTGCAGGGCTCGACCGGGGAGCTGTTTTTT. Translated: CSVELQGSTGELFF.

The V and J genes are TRBV5-6 and TRBJ2-7; D might be TRBD1 or TRBD2, each matching 5 bases. The CDR3 loop spans 13 amino acids. Germline V gene data show CDR1 as SGHDT and CDR2 as YYEEEE. The germline V and J ends were trimmed by 4 bases and 6 bases, with 14 bases remaining between them. CDR3 coding DNA: TGTGCCAGCAGCCCGGACGGGGCCGCCGAGCAGTACTTC. Translating it yields CASSPDGAAEQYF.

The chain has TRBV7-2 and TRBJ1-2, with TRBD1 identical over 8 bases. The CDR3 is 18 amino acids. CDR1 is SGHTA, CDR2 FQGNSA, per germline. V dropped 2 bases and J dropped 0; count of bases not matched to a gene: 11. The CDR3 loop reads CASSLTRDRRHANYGYTF. The CDR3 DNA is TGTGCCAGCAGCTTAACTCGGGACAGGAGACACGCTAACTATGGCTACACCTTC.

J is TRBJ1-1 and V is TRBV2, with 8 nucleotides matching TRBD1. Germline V CDR1 and CDR2: SNHLY, FYNNEI. J lost 8 bases, V lost 7 bases, and 3 bases had no gene match. The length of the CDR3 is 11 residues. DNA for the CDR3: TGTGCCAGCACCCGGGACAGGGAAGCTTTCTTT. Protein product: CASTRDREAFF.